This T cell receptor beta chain was obtained from a study of OX40 agonist ivuxolimab in advanced cancers. Regarding the study as a whole: In the expanded peripheral T cells, antigen specificity was never determined. Compared with CD4+, CD8+ T cells on average had more expanded clones. Clones of CD4+ and CD8+ blood T cells grew by week 6 at doses of 0.1 to 3.0 mg/kg.

Only in-frame clones appear in the TCRdb table, and some are missing; sequencing was by immunoSEQ multiplex PCR. In the table there are about 67,000 clones, roughly nine tenths of which are singletons. Between the trimmed V and J ends, which lost 5 bases and 0 bases, there was a span of 5 bases. CDR3 length: 13 amino acids. The germline V gene has CDR1 KGHSH and CDR2 LQKENI. This clone occurred once. The antigen remains undetermined. The receptor was isolated from an adult with an advanced solid tumor such as melanoma, head and neck, liver or kidney cancer. Sequencing was performed on CD4+ or CD8+ T cells sorted from blood, taken in a trial of the OX40 agonist ivuxolimab. The chain couples TRBV18 to TRBJ2-1; D remains unclear. The CDR3 DNA follows: TGTGCCAGCTCATCCTACTCCTACAATGAGCAGTTCTTC. This codes for CASSSYSYNEQFF.